This TCR beta chain appears in the sequencing data of a study of shared clonotypes between healthy human individuals. About the research overall: Aged 18 to 49, the donors were a couple of women and a few men.

Germline V gene lookup returns CDR1 MNHNS and CDR2 SASEGT. Germline trimming cut 2 bases from V and 3 bases from J; bases unmatched to any gene: 17. The CDR3 sequence is 21 residues long. How the authors handled the data: ImmunoSEQ output lacked quality scores and full-length reads, limiting matched filtering. Clones were read by immunoSEQ multiplex PCR, and TCRdb kept only the in-frame ones, dropping some. The DNA gave D and trimming, while V, J and clone size come from that table. The sample lists around 1 million clones; roughly 72% were seen once. The chain uses TRBV6-1 and TRBJ2-3, with 13 bases aligning to TRBD2. Sequenced material: memory CD4+ T cells sorted from blood. Subset here: CD45RA-negative fraction. The sequence came from a man aged 18 to 29 in good health. This CDR3 is CASSEIPTSGGMVGSTDTQYF. The DNA of the CDR3 is TGTGCCAGCAGTGAAATCCCGACTAGCGGGGGGATGGTGGGGAGTACAGATACGCAGTATTTT.